This paragraph covers one TCR beta chain sequence. The sample is drawn from a study of control samples from healthy donors and cancer patients. The CDR3 is 16 residues long. Germline CDR1 is SEHNR and CDR2 is FQNEAQ (reference sequence). The V end was cut by 1 base, the J end by 2 bases, with 12 bases between. Assay used: immunoSEQ multiplex PCR; TCRdb lists only in-frame clones, some missing. The sample yields approximately 86,000 clones, just over 90% seen once. Sequencing was carried out using blood. This receptor was obtained from a woman aged 30 to 39 in good health. This chain connects TRBV7-9 to TRBJ1-5; D not certain. The CDR3 sequence: CASSLGFGPRNQPQHF. The CDR3 DNA is TGTGCCAGCAGCTTAGGTTTCGGACCCCGCAATCAGCCCCAGCATTTT.